This TCR beta chain was identified during a study of blood T cell repertoires in COVID-19. Study-wide context: COVID-19 samples, acute and convalescent, were from the United States, Italy and Spain.

Germline V lookup: CDR1 SGHAT, CDR2 FQNNGV. The V and J ends lost 5 bases and 7 bases respectively, with 9 bases between them. This CDR3 has 13 amino acids. Original processing methods: Reference gene primers were amplified, and this amplification served to estimate nucleated cell counts. Here immunoSEQ multiplex PCR was the method, and the copy in TCRdb shows in-frame clones only, minus some. V and J calls plus clone size are reproduced from that table; the DNA served to infer D and trimming. This sample yields 120,000 or so clones, of which more than 60% are seen a single time; 2% to 2.5% belongs to the top ten.

Specimen: peripheral blood. The TCR sequence derives from a woman between 70 and 85 years old with acute or convalescent COVID-19. The chain joins TRBV11-2 to TRBJ1-6; no clear D gene. The CDR3 coding sequence is TGTGCCAGCAGCCCCGAGATAAATTCACCCCTCCACTTT. Protein product: CASSPEINSPLHF.